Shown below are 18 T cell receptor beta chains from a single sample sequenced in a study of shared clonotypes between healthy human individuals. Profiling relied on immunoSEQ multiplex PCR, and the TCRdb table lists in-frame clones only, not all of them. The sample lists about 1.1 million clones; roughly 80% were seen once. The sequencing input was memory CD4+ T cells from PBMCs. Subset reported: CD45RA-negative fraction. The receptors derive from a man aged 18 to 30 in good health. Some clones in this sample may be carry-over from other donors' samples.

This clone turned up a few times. The CDR3 region has the DNA TGTGCCAGCAGCTCTTTATCCCGGTACGAGCAGTACTTC. The encoded protein is CASSSLSRYEQYF. The J gene is TRBJ2-7, the V gene TRBV5-6; D unresolved. There are 13 residues in the CDR3. The V gene's germline CDR1 is SGHDT and CDR2 YYEEEE. V was shortened by 3 bases and J by 4 bases, with 11 bases between the two germline ends.

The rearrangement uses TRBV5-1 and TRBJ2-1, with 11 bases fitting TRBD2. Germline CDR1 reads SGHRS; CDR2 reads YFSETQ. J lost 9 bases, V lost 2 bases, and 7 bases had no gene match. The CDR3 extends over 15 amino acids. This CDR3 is CASSFIAGGPGEQFF. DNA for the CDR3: TGCGCCAGCAGCTTTATAGCGGGAGGGCCGGGTGAGCAGTTCTTC.

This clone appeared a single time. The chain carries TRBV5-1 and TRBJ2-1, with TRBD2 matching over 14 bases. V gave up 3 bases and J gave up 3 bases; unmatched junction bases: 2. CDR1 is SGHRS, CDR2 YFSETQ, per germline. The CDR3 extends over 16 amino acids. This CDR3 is CASSSGTSGSYNEQFF. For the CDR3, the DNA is TGCGCCAGCAGCTCCGGGACTAGCGGGAGCTACAATGAGCAGTTCTTC.

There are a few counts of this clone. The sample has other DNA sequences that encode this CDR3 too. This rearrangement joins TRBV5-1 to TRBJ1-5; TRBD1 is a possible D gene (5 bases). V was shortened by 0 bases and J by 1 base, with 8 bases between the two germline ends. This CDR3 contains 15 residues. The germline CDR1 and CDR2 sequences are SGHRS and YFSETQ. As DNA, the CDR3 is TGCGCCAGCAGCTTGGATGGGGGGAGCAATCAGCCCCAGCATTTT. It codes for CASSLDGGSNQPQHF.

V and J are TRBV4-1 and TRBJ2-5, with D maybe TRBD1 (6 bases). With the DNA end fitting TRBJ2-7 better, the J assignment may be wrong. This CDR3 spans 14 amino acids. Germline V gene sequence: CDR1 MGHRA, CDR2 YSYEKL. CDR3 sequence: CASSQGDQGYEQYF. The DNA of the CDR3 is TGCGCCAGCAGCCAAGGAGATCAGGGGTACGAGCAGTACTTC.

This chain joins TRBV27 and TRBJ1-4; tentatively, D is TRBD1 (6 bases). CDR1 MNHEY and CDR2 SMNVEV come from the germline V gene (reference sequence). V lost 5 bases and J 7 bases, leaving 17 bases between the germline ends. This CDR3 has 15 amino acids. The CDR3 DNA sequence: TGTGCCAGCAGTCCCAGGGGTCTGGGGGGTGAAAAACTGTTTTTT. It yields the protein CASSPRGLGGEKLFF. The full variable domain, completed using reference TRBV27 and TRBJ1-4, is EAQVTQNPRYLITVTGKKLTVTCSQNMNHEYMSWYRQDPGLGLRQIYYSMNVEVTDKGDVPEGYKVSRKEKRNFPLILESPSPNQTSLYFCASSPRGLGGEKLFFGSGTQLSVL.

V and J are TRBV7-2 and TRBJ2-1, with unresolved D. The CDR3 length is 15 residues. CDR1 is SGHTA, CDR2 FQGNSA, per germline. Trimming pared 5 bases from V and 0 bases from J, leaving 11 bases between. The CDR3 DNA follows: TGTGCCAGCAGCCGGACCGTAAGCTCCTACAATGAGCAGTTCTTC. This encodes CASSRTVSSYNEQFF.

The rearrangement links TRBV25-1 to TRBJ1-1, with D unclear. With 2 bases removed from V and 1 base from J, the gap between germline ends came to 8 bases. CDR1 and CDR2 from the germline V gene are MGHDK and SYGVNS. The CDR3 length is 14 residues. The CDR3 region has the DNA TGTGCCAGCAGTGAAGGGATACCGAACACTGAAGCTTTCTTT. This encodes CASSEGIPNTEAFF. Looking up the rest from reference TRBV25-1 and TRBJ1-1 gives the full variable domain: EADIYQTPRYLVIGTGKKITLECSQTMGHDKMYWYQQDPGMELHLIHYSYGVNSTEKGDLSSESTVSRIRTEHFPLTLESARPSHTSQYLCASSEGIPNTEAFFGQGTRLTVV.

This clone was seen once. The CDR3 loop reads CASSVGSSYEQYF. The CDR3 DNA sequence: TGTGCCAGCAGTGTCGGGTCTTCCTACGAGCAGTACTTC. The chain is built from TRBV27 and TRBJ2-7; D remains unclear. Germline V CDR1 and CDR2: MNHEY, SMNVEV (reference sequence). With 5 bases removed from V and 1 base from J, the gap between germline ends came to 9 bases. This CDR3 has 13 residues.

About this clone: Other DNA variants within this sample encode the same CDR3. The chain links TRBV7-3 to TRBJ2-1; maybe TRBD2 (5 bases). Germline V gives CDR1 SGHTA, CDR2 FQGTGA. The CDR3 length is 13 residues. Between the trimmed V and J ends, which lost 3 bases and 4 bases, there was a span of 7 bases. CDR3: CASSLGEYNEQFF. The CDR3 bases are TGTGCCAGCAGCTTGGGAGAGTACAATGAGCAGTTCTTC.

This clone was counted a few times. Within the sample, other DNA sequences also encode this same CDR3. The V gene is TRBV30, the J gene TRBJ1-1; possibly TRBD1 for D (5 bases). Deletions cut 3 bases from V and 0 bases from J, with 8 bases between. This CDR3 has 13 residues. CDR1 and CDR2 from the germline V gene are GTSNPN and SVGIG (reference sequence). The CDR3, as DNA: TGTGCCTGGAGCACAGGAGTGAACACTGAAGCTTTCTTT. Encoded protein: CAWSTGVNTEAFF. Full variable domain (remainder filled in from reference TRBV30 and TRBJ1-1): SQTIHQWPATLVQPVGSPLSLECTVEGTSNPNLYWYRQAAGRGLQLLFYSVGIGQISSEVPQNLSASRPQDRQFILSSKKLLLSDSGFYLCAWSTGVNTEAFFGQGTRLTVV.

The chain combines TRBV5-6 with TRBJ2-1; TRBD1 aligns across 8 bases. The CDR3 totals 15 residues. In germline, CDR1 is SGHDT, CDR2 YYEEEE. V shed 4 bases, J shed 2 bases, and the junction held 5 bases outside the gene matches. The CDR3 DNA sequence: TGTGCCAGCAGCCCGGACAGGGCCACCTACAATGAGCAGTTCTTC. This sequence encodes CASSPDRATYNEQFF.

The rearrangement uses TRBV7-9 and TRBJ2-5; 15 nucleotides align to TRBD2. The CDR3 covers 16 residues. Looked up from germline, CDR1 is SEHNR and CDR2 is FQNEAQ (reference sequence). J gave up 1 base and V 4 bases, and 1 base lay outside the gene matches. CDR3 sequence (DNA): TGTGCCAGCAGCTGGGGACTAGCGGGGGGCCAAGAGACCCAGTACTTC. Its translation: CASSWGLAGGQETQYF. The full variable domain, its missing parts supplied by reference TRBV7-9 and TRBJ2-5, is DTGVSQNPRHKITKRGQNVTFRCDPISEHNRLYWYRQTLGQGPEFLTYFQNEAQLEKSRLLSDRFSAERPKGSFSTLEIQRTEQGDSAMYLCASSWGLAGGQETQYFGPGTRLLVL.

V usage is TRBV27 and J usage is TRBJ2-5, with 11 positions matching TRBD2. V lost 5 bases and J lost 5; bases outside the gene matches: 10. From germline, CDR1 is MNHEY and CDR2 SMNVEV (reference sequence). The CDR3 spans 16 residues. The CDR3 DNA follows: TGTGCCAGCAGTCCTTTACTAGCGGGAGAATGGGAGACCCAGTACTTC. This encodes CASSPLLAGEWETQYF.

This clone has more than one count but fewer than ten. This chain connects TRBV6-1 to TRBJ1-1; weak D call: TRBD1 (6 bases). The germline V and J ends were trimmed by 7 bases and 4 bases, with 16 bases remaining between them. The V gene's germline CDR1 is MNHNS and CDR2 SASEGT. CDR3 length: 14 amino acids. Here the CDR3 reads CASTEMRGSTEAFF. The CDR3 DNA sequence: TGTGCCAGCACCGAGATGAGGGGGTCCACTGAAGCTTTCTTT.

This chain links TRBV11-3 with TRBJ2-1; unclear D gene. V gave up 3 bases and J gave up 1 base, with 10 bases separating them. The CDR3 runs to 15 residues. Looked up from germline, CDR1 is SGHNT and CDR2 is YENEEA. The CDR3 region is CASSLGMGSYNEQFF. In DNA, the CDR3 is TGTGCCAGCAGCTTGGGGATGGGTTCCTACAATGAGCAGTTCTTC.

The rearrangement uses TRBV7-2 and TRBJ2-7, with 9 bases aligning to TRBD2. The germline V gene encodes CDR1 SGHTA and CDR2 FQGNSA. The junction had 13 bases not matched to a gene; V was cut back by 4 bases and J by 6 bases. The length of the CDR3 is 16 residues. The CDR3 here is CASSYIAGVSPFEQYF. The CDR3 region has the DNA TGTGCCAGCAGCTACATAGCGGGAGTCTCCCCCTTCGAGCAGTACTTC.

CDR3 in amino acids: CASSPFQSSGGLYGYTF. In nucleotides, the CDR3 is TGTGCCAGCAGCCCTTTTCAGTCCTCCGGGGGGCTCTATGGCTACACCTTC. The chain carries TRBV11-3 and TRBJ1-2; a possible D gene is TRBD1 (6 bases). The V and J ends lost 5 bases and 4 bases respectively, with 23 bases between them. Germline V gene sequence: CDR1 SGHNT, CDR2 YENEEA. The CDR3 consists of 17 residues.